Listed below are T cell receptor beta chains from one sample, sequenced in a study of cytomegalovirus exposure and HLA in healthy donors. Clones were read by immunoSEQ multiplex PCR, and TCRdb kept only the in-frame ones, dropping some. The data hold under 200,000 clones, with roughly 84% observed a single time. The sequencing input was PBMCs. Receptors were obtained from a boy aged 2 to 10 in good health and CMV-seronegative. CDR3s include the opening cysteine and the closing phenylalanine or tryptophan. The D gene is left open where the match is weak. Expanded clones are given a class, and other clones once, few, many or no size at all.

clone size,V gene,D gene,J gene,CDR3 DNA,CDR3 protein
NA,TRBV29-1,TRBD1,TRBJ1-1,TGCAGCGTTGCTTACAGGGGGCGCCCGAAGGCTTTCTTT,CSVAYRGRPKAFF
NA,TRBV19,NA,TRBJ2-7,TGTGCCAGTAGTATAGGAAAGCCCTACGAGCAGTACTTC,CASSIGKPYEQYF
NA,TRBV10-3,NA,TRBJ1-2,TGTGCCATCAGTGAGTCGATAGAGGGCTACACCTTC,CAISESIEGYTF
NA,TRBV2,TRBD1,TRBJ2-5,TGTGCCAGCAGTACGGACAGGGAAGAGACCCAGTACTTC,CASSTDREETQYF
NA,TRBV11-2,TRBD1,TRBJ2-7,TGTGCCAGCAGCTTAGTCAGGGGGCTGAACGAGCAGTACTTC,CASSLVRGLNEQYF
NA,TRBV5-1,NA,TRBJ2-2,TGCGCCAGCAGCTTGGGACAGTTACCCGGGGAGCTGTTTTTT,CASSLGQLPGELFF
once,TRBV6-5,NA,TRBJ2-7,TGTGCCAGCAGCTCCTTCGGTGAGGTCTACGAGCAGTACTTC,CASSSFGEVYEQYF
NA,TRBV6-5,NA,TRBJ1-1,TGTGCCAGCAGTTACTCCGGAGGGGGGGCCCCTGAAGCTTTCTTT,CASSYSGGGAPEAFF
NA,TRBV5-4,TRBD2,TRBJ2-5,TGTGCCAGCAGCTTGGTTGGGACTAGCTCTCCCGAAGAGCAGTACTTC,CASSLVGTSSPEEQYF
once,TRBV7-8,TRBD2,TRBJ2-5,TGTGCCAGCAGCTTACCTAGCGGGAGTTCGTACCAAGAGACCCAGTACTTC,CASSLPSGSSYQETQYF
NA,TRBV15,TRBD2,TRBJ2-1,TGTGCCACCAGCAGAGGACTAGCGGGAGATCCGTTCTTC,CATSRGLAGDPFF
NA,TRBV4-2,TRBD1,TRBJ2-7,TGTGCCAGCAGCCAAAAGTCCGGGACAGGGCTCGAGCAGTACTTC,CASSQKSGTGLEQYF
NA,TRBV5-8,NA,TRBJ2-7,TGTGCCAGCAGCTTTTACGGGTTAACCTACGAGCAGTACTTC,CASSFYGLTYEQYF
NA,TRBV19,NA,TRBJ1-1,TGTGCCAGTAGCATCAGGACTATGAACACTGAAGCTTTCTTT,CASSIRTMNTEAFF
NA,TRBV7-9,TRBD2,TRBJ2-3,TGTGCCAGCAGCAACGGGACTAGCGGTTACACAGATACGCAGTATTTT,CASSNGTSGYTDTQYF
NA,TRBV19,NA,TRBJ1-1,TGTGCCAGTAGTAGGGGGCAGGGTTTGAACACTGAAGCTTTCTTT,CASSRGQGLNTEAFF
NA,TRBV28,NA,TRBJ1-5,TGTGCCAGCAATCGGGGGATTCAGCCCCAGCATTTT,CASNRGIQPQHF
once,TRBV5-1,TRBD2,TRBJ2-1,TGCGCCAGCAGCAAGACTAGCGGGACCTATGAGCAGTTCTTC,CASSKTSGTYEQFF
few,TRBV5-1,TRBD1,TRBJ2-1,TGCGCCAGCAGCTTGGGACAGGGGGCTCACAATGAGCAGTTCTTC,CASSLGQGAHNEQFF
NA,TRBV7-9,TRBD1,TRBJ1-4,TGTGCCAGCAGCTTACGTAGTCCCCGGGACAGGGGTAACGAAAAACTGTTTTTT,CASSLRSPRDRGNEKLFF
NA,TRBV6-4,NA,TRBJ1-1,TGTGCCAGCAGTCCTCCAAGGAGGAACACTGAAGCTTTCTTT,CASSPPRRNTEAFF
NA,TRBV29-1,NA,TRBJ1-3,TGCAGCGTTGAAATCCCATGGGGCTGGGCTCTGGAAAACACCATATATTTT,CSVEIPWGWALENTIYF
few,TRBV18,TRBD1,TRBJ1-4,TGTGCCAGCTCATCGGACAGGGGTTATGAAAAACTGTTTTTT,CASSSDRGYEKLFF
NA,TRBV9,TRBD1,TRBJ2-5,TGTGCCAGCAGCGCCAGACAGGGGAGTCGAGAGACCCAGTACTTC,CASSARQGSRETQYF
NA,TRBV11-3,TRBD1,TRBJ2-2,TGTGCCAGCAGCCGACAGGGGCCTAACACCGGGGAGCTGTTTTTT,CASSRQGPNTGELFF
NA,TRBV28,NA,TRBJ2-7,TGTGCCAGCAGTGTTTTGGGCAGACCCTACGAGCAGTACTTC,CASSVLGRPYEQYF
once,TRBV23-1,NA,TRBJ1-5,TGCGCCAGCAGCCCCACGACAGTCTTTTCTTATAGCAATCAGCCCCAGCATTTT,CASSPTTVFSYSNQPQHF
NA,TRBV18,NA,TRBJ2-7,TGTGCCACGGGGAGGAGCTACGAGCAGTACTTC,CATGRSYEQYF
NA,TRBV27,TRBD2,TRBJ2-7,TGTGCCAGCAGTTTAATAGCGGGGGGGATCAACGAGCAGTACTTC,CASSLIAGGINEQYF
NA,TRBV5-4,NA,TRBJ2-1,TGTGCCAGCAGCTTGGGGATAGCGTCCTACAATGAGCAGTTCTTC,CASSLGIASYNEQFF
NA,TRBV5-1,NA,TRBJ1-3,TGCGCCAGCAGCTTGTCCGATAGCTCTGGAAACACCATATATTTT,CASSLSDSSGNTIYF
NA,TRBV12-5,NA,TRBJ1-3,TGTGCTAGTGGTCCAAGGGGGGGAGGAAACACCATATATTTT,CASGPRGGGNTIYF
NA,TRBV28,TRBD2,TRBJ2-3,TGTGCCAGCAGTCCACATAGCGGGAGTGGAACAGATACGCAGTATTTT,CASSPHSGSGTDTQYF
NA,TRBV5-1,TRBD2,TRBJ2-2,TGCGCCAGCAGCCAAACATTAGCGGGAGAGACGAACACCGGGGAGCTGTTTTTT,CASSQTLAGETNTGELFF
NA,TRBV27,NA,TRBJ2-7,TGTGCCACCTCTAGCGACTCCTACGAGCAGTACTTC,CATSSDSYEQYF
NA,TRBV5-4,NA,TRBJ1-1,TGTGCCAGCAGCCCGGGCGGGGGAGGGAAAAGTACTGAAGCTTTCTTT,CASSPGGGGKSTEAFF
NA,TRBV30,NA,TRBJ1-2,TGTGCCTGGGGGGGGGAAGTAGCCTATGGCTACACCTTC,CAWGGEVAYGYTF
NA,TRBV5-1,TRBD2,TRBJ2-1,TGCGCCAGCAGCTTTGCGGGAGACTACAATGAGCAGTTCTTC,CASSFAGDYNEQFF
NA,TRBV4-1,TRBD2,TRBJ2-1,TGCGCCAGCAACCCTACTCCGGGACTAGCGGGGGTCAATGAGCAGTTCTTC,CASNPTPGLAGVNEQFF
NA,TRBV6-6,NA,TRBJ1-3,TGTGCCAGCAGCGAGTTCTCTGGAAACACCATATATTTT,CASSEFSGNTIYF
NA,TRBV6-1,NA,TRBJ1-2,TGTGCCAGCAGTGAACAGGACAGTTACTATGGCTACACCTTC,CASSEQDSYYGYTF
NA,TRBV15,NA,TRBJ1-2,TGTGCCACCAGCAGAGATCGGGGAAACTATGGCTACACCTTC,CATSRDRGNYGYTF
NA,TRBV18,NA,TRBJ2-7,TGTGCCAGCTCACCCAACAGACGCGCCTCCTACGAGCAGTACTTC,CASSPNRRASYEQYF
NA,TRBV9,TRBD1,TRBJ2-5,TGTGCCAGCAGCCCTAGAGGGGGACAGGGTGAGACCCAGTACTTC,CASSPRGGQGETQYF
NA,TRBV14,TRBD2,TRBJ2-2,TGTGCCAGCAGCCACGGACTAGCGGGAGAGATCACCGGGGAGCTGTTTTTT,CASSHGLAGEITGELFF
NA,TRBV2,TRBD1,TRBJ1-5,TGTGCCAGCAGACGACAGGGGAATCAGCCCCAGCATTTT,CASRRQGNQPQHF
NA,TRBV2,TRBD2,TRBJ2-5,TGTGCCAGCGCGAGCGGGAGGGGCACAGAGACCCAGTACTTC,CASASGRGTETQYF
NA,TRBV5-1,TRBD1,TRBJ1-1,TGCGCCAGCAGCTTCGAGGCCGGACAGGGGATCACTGAAGCTTTCTTT,CASSFEAGQGITEAFF
NA,TRBV29-1,NA,TRBJ2-2,TGCAGCGTTTCGGACGAGGGCGGGGAGCTGTTTTTT,CSVSDEGGELFF
NA,TRBV4-1,NA,TRBJ2-1,TGCGCCAGCAGCCAAGGGCAGCGGCTTTACAATGAGCAGTTCTTC,CASSQGQRLYNEQFF
NA,TRBV5-1,NA,TRBJ2-3,TGCGCCAGCAGCTTGGCTGCAGGAGGTACGCAGTATTTT,CASSLAAGGTQYF
NA,TRBV28,NA,TRBJ1-2,TGTGCCAGCAGCCTTGTCGGGGAATACGGCTACACCTTC,CASSLVGEYGYTF
few,TRBV27,NA,TRBJ1-2,TGTGCCAGCAGTTTAAGAGCAGGGCTCAACTATGGCTACACCTTC,CASSLRAGLNYGYTF
NA,TRBV2,NA,TRBJ1-2,TGTGCCAGCATCGGTGCTAGCTATGGCTACACCTTC,CASIGASYGYTF
NA,TRBV9,TRBD2,TRBJ2-5,TGTGCCAACAGCTTGGGACTAGCGGCCCAAGAGACCCAGTACTTC,CANSLGLAAQETQYF
NA,TRBV10-3,NA,TRBJ1-6,TGTGCCATCAGGACACTCTATAATTCACCCCTCCACTTT,CAIRTLYNSPLHF
NA,TRBV29-1,NA,TRBJ2-3,TGCAGCGTTGAGCCGCCATTAGAAGCGCAGTATTTT,CSVEPPLEAQYF
once,TRBV19,TRBD2,TRBJ2-5,TGTGCCAGTAGATATCAGGGACTAGCGCTGGACAGCCAAGAGACCCAGTACTTC,CASRYQGLALDSQETQYF
NA,TRBV10-3,NA,TRBJ1-1,TGTGCCATCAGTGAGAAGGGGTTAGGTGAAGCTTTCTTT,CAISEKGLGEAFF